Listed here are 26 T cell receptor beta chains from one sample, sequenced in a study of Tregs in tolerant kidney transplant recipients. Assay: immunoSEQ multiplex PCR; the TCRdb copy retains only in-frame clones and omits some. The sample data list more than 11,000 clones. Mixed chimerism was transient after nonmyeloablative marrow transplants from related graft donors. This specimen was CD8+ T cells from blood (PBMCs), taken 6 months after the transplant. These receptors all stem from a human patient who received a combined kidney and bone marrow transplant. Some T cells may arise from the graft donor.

The CDR3 bases that were read are TGTGCCTGGAGTACAGGACAGGGGGACAATGAC. Translated, it gives CAWSTGQGDND. The entire CDR3 protein is CAWSTGQGDNDYTF. The rearrangement uses TRBV30 and TRBJ1-2; 10 bases match TRBD1. The read falls 3 residues short of the CDR3 end, and the missing part is taken from the germline J gene. The CDR3 runs to 14 residues. Germline values: CDR1 GTSNPN, CDR2 SVGIG (reference sequence).

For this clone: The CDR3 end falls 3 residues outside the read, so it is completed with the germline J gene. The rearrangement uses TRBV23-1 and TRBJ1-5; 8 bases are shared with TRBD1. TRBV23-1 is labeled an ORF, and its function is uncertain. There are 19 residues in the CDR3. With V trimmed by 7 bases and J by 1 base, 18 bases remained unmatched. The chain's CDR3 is CASTLGQGKGGESNQPQHF. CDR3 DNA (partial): TGCGCCAGCACTCTAGGACAGGGCAAGGGGGGCGAAAGCAATCAGCCC.

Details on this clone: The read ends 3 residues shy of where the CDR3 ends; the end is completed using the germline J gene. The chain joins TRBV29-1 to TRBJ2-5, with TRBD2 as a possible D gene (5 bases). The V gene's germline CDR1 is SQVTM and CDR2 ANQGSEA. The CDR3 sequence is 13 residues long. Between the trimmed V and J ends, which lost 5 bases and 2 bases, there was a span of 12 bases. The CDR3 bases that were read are TGCAGCGTTCTCGTAGCGTTGCAAGAGACC. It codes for CSVLVALQET. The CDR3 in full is CSVLVALQETQYF.

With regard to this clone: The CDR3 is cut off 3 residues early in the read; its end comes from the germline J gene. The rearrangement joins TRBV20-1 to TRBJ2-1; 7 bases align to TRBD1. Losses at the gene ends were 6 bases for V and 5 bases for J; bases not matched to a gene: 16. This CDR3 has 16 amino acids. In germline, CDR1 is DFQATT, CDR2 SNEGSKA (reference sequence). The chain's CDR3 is CSAKITGTELHNEQFF. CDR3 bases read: TGCAGTGCCAAAATTACCGGGACAGAGCTACACAATGAG.

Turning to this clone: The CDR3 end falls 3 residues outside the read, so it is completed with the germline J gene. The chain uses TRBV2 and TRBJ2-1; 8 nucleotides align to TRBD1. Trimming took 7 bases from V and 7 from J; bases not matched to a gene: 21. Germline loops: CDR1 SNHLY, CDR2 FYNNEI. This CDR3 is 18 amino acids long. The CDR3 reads CASKEPPTGGRDGNEQFF. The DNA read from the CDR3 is TGTGCCAGCAAAGAACCCCCAACAGGGGGACGGGACGGGAATGAG. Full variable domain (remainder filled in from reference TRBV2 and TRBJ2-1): EPEVTQTPSHQVTQMGQEVILRCVPISNHLYFYWYRQILGQKVEFLVSFYNNEISEKSEIFDDQFSVERPDGSNFTLKIRSTKLEDSAMYFCASKEPPTGGRDGNEQFFGPGTRLTVL.

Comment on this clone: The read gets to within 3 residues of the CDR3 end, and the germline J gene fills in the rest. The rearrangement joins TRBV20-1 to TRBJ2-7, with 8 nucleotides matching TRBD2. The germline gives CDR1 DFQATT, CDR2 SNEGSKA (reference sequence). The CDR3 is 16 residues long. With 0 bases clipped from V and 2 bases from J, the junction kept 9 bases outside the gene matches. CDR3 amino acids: CSARDLSGSWTYEQYF. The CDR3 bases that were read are TGCAGTGCTAGAGATCTGAGCGGGAGTTGGACCTACGAG.

CDR3 DNA, as far as it was read: TGTGCCAGGAGGTTAGCGGAGACCCGGACCACGTCCTACAATGAG. Translating gives CARRLAETRTTSYNE. The complete CDR3 sequence is CARRLAETRTTSYNEQFF. The chain links TRBV2 to TRBJ2-1, with TRBD2 as a possible D gene (6 bases). Read sequence stops 3 residues before the CDR3 end, and the germline J gene provides the missing end. The V end was cut by 9 bases, the J end by 1 base, with 25 bases between. CDR1 is SNHLY, CDR2 FYNNEI, per germline. CDR3 length: 18 residues.

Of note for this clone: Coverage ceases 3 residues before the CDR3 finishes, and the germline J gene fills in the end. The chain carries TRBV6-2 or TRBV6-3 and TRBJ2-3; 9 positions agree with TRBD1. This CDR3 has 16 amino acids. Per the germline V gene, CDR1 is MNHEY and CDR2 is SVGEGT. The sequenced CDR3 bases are TGTGCCAGCAGTCCCTCCCGACAGGGGGGCAATCAGCCG. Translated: CASSPSRQGGNQP. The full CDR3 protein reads CASSPSRQGGNQPQYF.

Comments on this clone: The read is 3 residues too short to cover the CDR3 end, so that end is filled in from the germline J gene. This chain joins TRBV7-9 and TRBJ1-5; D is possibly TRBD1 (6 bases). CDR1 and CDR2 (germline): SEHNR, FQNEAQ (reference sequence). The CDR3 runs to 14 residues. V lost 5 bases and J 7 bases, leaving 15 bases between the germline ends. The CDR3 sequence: CASSPLAGAQPQHF. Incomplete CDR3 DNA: TGTGCCAGCAGCCCGCTGGCGGGGGCCCAGCCC.

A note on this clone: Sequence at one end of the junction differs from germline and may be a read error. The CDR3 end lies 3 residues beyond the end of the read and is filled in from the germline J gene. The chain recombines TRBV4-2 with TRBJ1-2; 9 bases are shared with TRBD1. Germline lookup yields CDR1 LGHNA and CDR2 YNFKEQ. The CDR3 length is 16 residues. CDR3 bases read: TGCGCCAGCAGCCAAGATATGGGACAGGGCAGGGAAGGC. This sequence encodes CASSQDMGQGREG. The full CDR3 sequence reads CASSQDMGQGREGYTF.

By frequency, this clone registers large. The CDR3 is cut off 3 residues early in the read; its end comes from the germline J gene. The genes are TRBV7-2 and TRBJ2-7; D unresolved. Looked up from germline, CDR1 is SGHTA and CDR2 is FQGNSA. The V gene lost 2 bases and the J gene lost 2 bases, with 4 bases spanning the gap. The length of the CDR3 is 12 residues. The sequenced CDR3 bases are TGTGCCAGCAGCTTACTAGCCTACGAG. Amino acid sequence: CASSLLAYE. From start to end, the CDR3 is CASSLLAYEQYF.

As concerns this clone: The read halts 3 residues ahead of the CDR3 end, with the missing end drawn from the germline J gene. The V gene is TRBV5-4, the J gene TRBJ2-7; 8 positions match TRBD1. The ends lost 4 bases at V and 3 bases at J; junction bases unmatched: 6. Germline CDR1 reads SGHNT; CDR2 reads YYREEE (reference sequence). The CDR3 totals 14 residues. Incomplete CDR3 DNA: TGTGCCAGCAGCCCCGGGACAGGTAGCTACGAG. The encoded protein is CASSPGTGSYE. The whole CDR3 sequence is CASSPGTGSYEQYF.

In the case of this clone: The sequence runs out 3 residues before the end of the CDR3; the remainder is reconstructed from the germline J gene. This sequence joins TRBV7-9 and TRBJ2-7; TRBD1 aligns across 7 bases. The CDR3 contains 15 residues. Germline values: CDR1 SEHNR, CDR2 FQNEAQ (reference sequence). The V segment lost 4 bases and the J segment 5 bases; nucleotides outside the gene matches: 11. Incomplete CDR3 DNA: TGTGCCAGCAGCTCCCGGACAGGAGGCAAGAACGAG. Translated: CASSSRTGGKNE. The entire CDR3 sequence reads CASSSRTGGKNEQYF.

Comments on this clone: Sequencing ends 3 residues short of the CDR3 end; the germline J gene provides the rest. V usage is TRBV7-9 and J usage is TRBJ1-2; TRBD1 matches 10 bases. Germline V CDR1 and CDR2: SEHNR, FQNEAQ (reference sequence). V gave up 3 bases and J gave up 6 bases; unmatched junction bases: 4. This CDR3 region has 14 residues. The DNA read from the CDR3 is TGTGCCAGCAGCTTCTGGGACAGGGGTCATGGC. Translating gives CASSFWDRGHG. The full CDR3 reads CASSFWDRGHGYTF.

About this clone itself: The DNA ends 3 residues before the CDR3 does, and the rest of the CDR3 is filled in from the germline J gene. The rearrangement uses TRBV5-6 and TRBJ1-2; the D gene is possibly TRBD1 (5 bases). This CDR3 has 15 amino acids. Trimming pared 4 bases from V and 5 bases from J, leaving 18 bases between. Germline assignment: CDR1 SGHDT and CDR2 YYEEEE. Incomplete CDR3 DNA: TGTGCCAGCAGCCCCGGTTTCAGGGAAATGTATGGC. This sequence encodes CASSPGFREMYG. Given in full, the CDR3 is CASSPGFREMYGYTF.

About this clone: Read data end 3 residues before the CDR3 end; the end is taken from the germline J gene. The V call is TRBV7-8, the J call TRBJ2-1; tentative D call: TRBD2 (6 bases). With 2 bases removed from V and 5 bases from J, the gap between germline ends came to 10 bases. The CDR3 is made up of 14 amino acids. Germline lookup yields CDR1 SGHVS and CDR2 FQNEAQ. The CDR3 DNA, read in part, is TGTGCCAGCAGCTTATACGGACTACACAATGAG. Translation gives CASSLYGLHNE. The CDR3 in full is CASSLYGLHNEQFF.

The CDR3 DNA, read in part, is TGCAGTGCTAGAACTTCCATAGGGGTCAATGAG. Its protein product is CSARTSIGVNE. The complete CDR3 reads CSARTSIGVNEQFF. The chain combines TRBV20-1 with TRBJ2-1; possible D gene TRBD1, 5 bases. The read ends 3 residues early relative to the CDR3; the germline J gene fills the gap. The CDR3 spans 14 residues. The germline V and J ends were trimmed by 2 bases and 6 bases, with 14 bases remaining between them. Looked up from germline, CDR1 is DFQATT and CDR2 is SNEGSKA (reference sequence).

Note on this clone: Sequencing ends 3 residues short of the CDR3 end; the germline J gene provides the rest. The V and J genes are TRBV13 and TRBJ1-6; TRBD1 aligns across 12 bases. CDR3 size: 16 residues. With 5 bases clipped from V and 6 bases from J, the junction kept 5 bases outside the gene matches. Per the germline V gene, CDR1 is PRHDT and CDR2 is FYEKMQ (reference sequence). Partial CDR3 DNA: TGTGCCAGCAGCGGGGGGGGACAGGGGGCTAATTCACCC. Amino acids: CASSGGGQGANSP. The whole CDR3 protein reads CASSGGGQGANSPLHF.

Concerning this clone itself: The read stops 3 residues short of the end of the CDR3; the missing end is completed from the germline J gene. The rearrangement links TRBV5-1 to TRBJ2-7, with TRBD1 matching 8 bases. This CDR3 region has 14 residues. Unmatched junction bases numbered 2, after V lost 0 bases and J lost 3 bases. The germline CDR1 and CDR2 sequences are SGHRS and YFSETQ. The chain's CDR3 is CASSLVTGDYEQYF. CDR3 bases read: TGCGCCAGCAGCTTGGTGACAGGGGACTACGAG.

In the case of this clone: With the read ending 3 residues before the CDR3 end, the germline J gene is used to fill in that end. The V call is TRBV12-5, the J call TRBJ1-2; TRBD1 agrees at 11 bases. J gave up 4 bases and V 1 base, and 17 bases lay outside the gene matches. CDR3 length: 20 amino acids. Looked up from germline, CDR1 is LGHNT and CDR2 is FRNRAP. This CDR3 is CASGLGYFWGQGEWSYGYTF. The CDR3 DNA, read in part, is TGTGCTAGTGGTTTGGGGTATTTCTGGGGACAGGGGGAATGGAGCTATGGC.

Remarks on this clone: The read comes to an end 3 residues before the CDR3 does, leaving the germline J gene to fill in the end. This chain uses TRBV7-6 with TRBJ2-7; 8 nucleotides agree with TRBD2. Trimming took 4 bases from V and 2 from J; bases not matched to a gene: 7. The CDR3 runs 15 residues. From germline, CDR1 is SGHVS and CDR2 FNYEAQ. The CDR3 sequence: CASSSGPRGAYEQYF. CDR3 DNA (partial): TGTGCCAGCAGCTCCGGGCCGCGGGGGGCCTACGAG.

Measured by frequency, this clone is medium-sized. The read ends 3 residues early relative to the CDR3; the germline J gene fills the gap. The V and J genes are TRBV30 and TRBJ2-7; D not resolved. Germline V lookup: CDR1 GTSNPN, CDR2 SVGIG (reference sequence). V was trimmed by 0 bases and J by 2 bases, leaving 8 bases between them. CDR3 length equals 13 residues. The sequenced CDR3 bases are TGTGCCTGGAGTGTTCTGGGCGCCTACGAG. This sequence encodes CAWSVLGAYE. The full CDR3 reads CAWSVLGAYEQYF. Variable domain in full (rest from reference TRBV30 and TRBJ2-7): SQTIHQWPATLVQPVGSPLSLECTVEGTSNPNLYWYRQAAGRGLQLLFYSVGIGQISSEVPQNLSASRPQDRQFILSSKKLLLSDSGFYLCAWSVLGAYEQYFGPGTRLTVT.

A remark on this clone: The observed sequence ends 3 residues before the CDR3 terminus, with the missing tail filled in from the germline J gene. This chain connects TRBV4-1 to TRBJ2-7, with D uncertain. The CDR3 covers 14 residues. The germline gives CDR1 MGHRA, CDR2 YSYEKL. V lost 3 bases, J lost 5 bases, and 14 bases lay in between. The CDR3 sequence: CASSQATLGHEQYF. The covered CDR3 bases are TGCGCCAGCAGCCAGGCGACCCTAGGTCACGAG.

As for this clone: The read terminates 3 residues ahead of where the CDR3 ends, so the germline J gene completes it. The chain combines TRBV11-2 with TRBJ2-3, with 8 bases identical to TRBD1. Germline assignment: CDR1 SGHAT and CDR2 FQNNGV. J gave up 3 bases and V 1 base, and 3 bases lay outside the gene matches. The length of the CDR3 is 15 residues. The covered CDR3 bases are TGTGCCAGCAGCTTAGGGGACAGGAGGACAGATACG. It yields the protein CASSLGDRRTDT. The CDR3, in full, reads CASSLGDRRTDTQYF.

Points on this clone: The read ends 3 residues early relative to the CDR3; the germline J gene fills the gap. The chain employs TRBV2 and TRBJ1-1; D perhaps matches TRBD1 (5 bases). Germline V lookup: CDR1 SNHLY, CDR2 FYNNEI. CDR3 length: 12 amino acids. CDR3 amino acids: CASSGGEREAFF. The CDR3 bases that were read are TGTGCCAGCAGTGGGGGGGAACGAGAA.

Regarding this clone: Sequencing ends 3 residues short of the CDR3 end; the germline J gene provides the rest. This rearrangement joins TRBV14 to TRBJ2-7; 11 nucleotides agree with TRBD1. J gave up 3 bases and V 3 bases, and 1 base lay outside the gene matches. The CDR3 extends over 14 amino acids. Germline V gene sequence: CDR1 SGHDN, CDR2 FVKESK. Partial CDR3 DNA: TGTGCCAGCAGCCAGGGGACAGGGGGCTACGAG. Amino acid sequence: CASSQGTGGYE. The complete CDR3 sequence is CASSQGTGGYEQYF. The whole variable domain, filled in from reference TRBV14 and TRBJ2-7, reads EAGVTQFPSHSVIEKGQTVTLRCDPISGHDNLYWYRRVMGKEIKFLLHFVKESKQDESGMPNNRFLAERTGGTYSTLKVQPAELEDSGVYFCASSQGTGGYEQYFGPGTRLTVT.